The next 27 T cell receptor beta chains were all read from a single sample in a study of blood T cell repertoires in COVID-19. Measured with immunoSEQ multiplex PCR; TCRdb has only the in-frame clones, and not every one. The sample gives some 240,000 clones, around 90% of which show up once; under 7% is in the top ten. Specimen: peripheral blood. The receptors come from a man aged 55 to 69 who had recovered from COVID-19.

The chain recombines TRBV24-1 with TRBJ1-2; 8 nucleotides align to TRBD1. The CDR3 totals 16 residues. With V trimmed by 4 bases and J by 5 bases, 11 bases remained unmatched. CDR1 and CDR2 (germline): KGHDR, SFDVKD. CDR3 sequence reads: CATSDSRQGPWYGYTF. CDR3 coding DNA: TGTGCCACCAGTGACTCCCGACAGGGGCCTTGGTATGGCTACACCTTC.

The rearrangement uses TRBV7-3 and TRBJ1-5; D is perhaps TRBD1 (6 bases). The germline CDR1 and CDR2 sequences are SGHTA and FQGTGA. Trimming cost V 5 bases and J 4 bases, with 15 bases left between them. This CDR3 is built from 15 residues. CDR3: CASSRWGGENQPQHF. Written as DNA, the CDR3 is TGTGCCAGCAGCCGCTGGGGGGGCGAAAATCAGCCCCAGCATTTT.

This chain links TRBV28 with TRBJ2-7, with D perhaps TRBD1 (6 bases). The CDR3 covers 14 residues. The germline V gene encodes CDR1 MDHEN and CDR2 SYDVKM. Trimming removed 6 bases from V and 1 base from J, with 13 bases in between. The CDR3 DNA reads as TGTGCCAGCAGGGAAACAGGGCGATCCTACGAGCAGTACTTC. This translates into CASRETGRSYEQYF.

The chain uses TRBV19 and TRBJ1-1; the match to TRBD1 covers 9 bases. This CDR3 region has 14 residues. Germline V CDR1 and CDR2: LNHDA, SQIVND (reference sequence). V dropped 6 bases and J dropped 6; count of bases not matched to a gene: 8. CDR3 amino acids: CASRGLGQGPEAFF. The CDR3 DNA reads as TGTGCCAGTAGGGGTCTTGGACAGGGGCCTGAAGCTTTCTTT.

J is TRBJ2-7 and V is TRBV30; 8 bases agree with TRBD1. Germline loops: CDR1 GTSNPN, CDR2 SVGIG (reference sequence). With 1 base clipped from V and 4 bases from J, the junction kept 3 bases outside the gene matches. This CDR3 has 13 amino acids. DNA of the CDR3: TGTGCCTGGAGTGGGACAGGGCCATACGAGCAGTACTTC. This sequence encodes CAWSGTGPYEQYF.

The chain links TRBV5-6 to TRBJ1-6; TRBD1 might be the D (6 bases). V lost 7 bases, J lost 10 bases, and 15 bases lay in between. The CDR3 is made up of 13 amino acids. CDR1 SGHDT and CDR2 YYEEEE come from the germline V gene. CDR3 sequence (DNA): TGTGCCAGCCGCGGGCAGGGGAGCTCACCCCTCCACTTT. It is translated as CASRGQGSSPLHF.

V and J are TRBV30 and TRBJ1-1; a possible D gene is TRBD1 (6 bases). This CDR3 is 13 amino acids long. CDR1 and CDR2 (germline): GTSNPN, SVGIG (reference sequence). V lost 5 bases and J 4 bases, leaving 14 bases between the germline ends. CDR3 region: CAWGGLKVTEAFF. The CDR3 DNA reads as TGTGCCTGGGGGGGCTTGAAAGTCACTGAAGCTTTCTTT.

This chain joins TRBV30 and TRBJ2-1, with D tentatively TRBD1 (6 bases). The germline V gene has CDR1 GTSNPN and CDR2 SVGIG (reference sequence). V was pared by 0 bases and J by 13 bases, with 13 bases between. The length of the CDR3 is 12 residues. CDR3 nucleotides: TGTGCCTGGAGTGTACTAAGGGGGTCACAGTTCTTC. Encoded protein: CAWSVLRGSQFF.

The V and J genes are TRBV19 and TRBJ1-5; D call uncertain. The ends were cut back, 7 bases at V and 4 bases at J, with 14 bases in the middle. In germline, CDR1 is LNHDA, CDR2 SQIVND (reference sequence). The CDR3 has 14 amino acids. In nucleotides, the CDR3 is TGTGCCAGTACCTGGATGACGGGGAATCAGCCCCAGCATTTT. It yields the protein CASTWMTGNQPQHF.

The CDR3 nucleotides are TGCGCCAGCAGCCGGACTGGGCGAGGGAGCTCCTACGAGCAGTACTTC. It specifies CASSRTGRGSSYEQYF. This chain uses TRBV4-1 with TRBJ2-7; D might be TRBD2 (5 bases). The V gene's germline CDR1 is MGHRA and CDR2 YSYEKL. The CDR3 has 16 amino acids. V was clipped by 4 bases and J by 0 bases, with 16 bases between them.

In its sample, this clone was seen once. J is TRBJ2-3 and V is TRBV11-3, with a tentative D call TRBD1 (6 bases). Germline CDR1 reads SGHNT; CDR2 reads YENEEA. The CDR3 length is 13 residues. V was trimmed by 4 bases and J by 3 bases, leaving 8 bases between them. The CDR3: CASSSQGTDTQYF. CDR3 DNA sequence: TGTGCCAGCAGCTCACAGGGAACAGATACGCAGTATTTT.

V usage is TRBV6-6 and J usage is TRBJ2-7; D might be TRBD2 (5 bases). V shed 7 bases and J shed 0 bases, with 16 bases lying between them. Germline-derived CDR1 and CDR2 are MNHNY and SVGAGI (reference sequence). The CDR3 is made up of 15 amino acids. Here the CDR3 reads CASKVDLGSSYEQYF. The CDR3, as DNA: TGTGCCAGCAAGGTGGACCTTGGGAGCTCCTACGAGCAGTACTTC.

The chain uses TRBV11-2 and TRBJ2-7; 9 bases align to TRBD1. Germline V gene sequence: CDR1 SGHAT, CDR2 FQNNGV. This CDR3 is 14 amino acids long. V dropped 6 bases and J dropped 3; count of bases not matched to a gene: 6. The CDR3: CASSADRGIYEQYF. As DNA, the CDR3 is TGTGCCAGCAGTGCGGACAGGGGTATCTACGAGCAGTACTTC.

The table lists this clone with a count of one. The chain uses TRBV6-2 or TRBV6-3 and TRBJ1-2, with 7 bases that match TRBD1. Germline CDR1 MNHEY, CDR2 SVGEGT. The length of the CDR3 is 14 residues. The trim removed 2 bases at V and 8 bases at J, leaving 8 bases unmatched. CDR3 in DNA: TGTGCCAGCAGTTACGCGACAGGGACAGTGGGCTACACCTTC. Its translation is CASSYATGTVGYTF.

This clone showed up just a few times. The chain recombines TRBV7-2 with TRBJ2-5; 7 bases align to TRBD2. V trimming: 1 base; J trimming: 5 bases; junction bases outside the gene matches: 4. The CDR3 sequence is 14 residues long. The V gene's germline CDR1 is SGHTA and CDR2 FQGNSA. In DNA form, the CDR3 reads TGTGCCAGCAGCTTAGGACTAGCCTTCGAGACCCAGTACTTC. It encodes CASSLGLAFETQYF.

V is TRBV11-2 and J is TRBJ1-6; TRBD1 aligns across 8 bases. CDR1 is SGHAT, CDR2 FQNNGV, per germline. The CDR3 loop spans 14 amino acids. Trimming cost V 3 bases and J 9 bases; bases outside gene matches: 4. DNA for the CDR3: TGTGCCAGCAGCTTCAGGACAGGGAGTTCACCCCTCCACTTT. It is translated as CASSFRTGSSPLHF.

The CDR3 loop is CASSPTRLAGGEQYF. CDR3 in DNA: TGTGCCAGCTCACCTACCCGGTTAGCGGGAGGCGAGCAGTACTTC. The chain links TRBV18 to TRBJ2-7; 10 nucleotides line up with TRBD2. This CDR3 contains 15 residues. V lost 3 bases and J lost 6; bases outside the gene matches: 8. In germline, CDR1 is KGHSH, CDR2 LQKENI. Supplemented by reference TRBV18 and TRBJ2-7, the full variable domain reads NAGVMQNPRHLVRRRGQEARLRCSPMKGHSHVYWYRQLPEEGLKFMVYLQKENIIDESGMPKERFSAEFPKEGPSILRIQQVVRGDSAAYFCASSPTRLAGGEQYFGPGTRLTVT.

Judged by abundance, this clone is medium-sized. The chain recombines TRBV15 with TRBJ1-1; possibly TRBD1 for D (6 bases). V was pared by 0 bases and J by 7 bases, with 9 bases between. Germline CDR1 reads LNHNV; CDR2 reads YYDKDF (reference sequence). This CDR3 is 13 amino acids long. DNA for the CDR3: TGTGCCACCAGCAGAGATGAGACAGGTGAAGCTTTCTTT. It yields the protein CATSRDETGEAFF.

The gene calls are TRBV5-1 and TRBJ2-7; 7 bases are a match to TRBD2. The CDR3 is 13 residues long. Germline V lookup: CDR1 SGHRS, CDR2 YFSETQ. V lost 2 bases to trimming and J lost 5 bases; unmatched junction nucleotides: 4. The CDR3 nucleotides read TGCGCCAGCAGCTTCCTCCGGGGGGACGAGCAGTACTTC. It is translated as CASSFLRGDEQYF.

V gene TRBV7-9 combines with J gene TRBJ1-5; 9 bases map to TRBD1. CDR1 is SEHNR, CDR2 FQNEAQ, per germline (reference sequence). The CDR3 is 15 residues long. The V segment lost 3 bases and the J segment 4 bases; nucleotides outside the gene matches: 4. The CDR3 sequence: CASSFGGQGNQPQHF. The CDR3 DNA is TGTGCCAGCAGCTTCGGAGGACAGGGGAATCAGCCCCAGCATTTT.

This clone is a singleton in its sample. The rearrangement links TRBV7-2 to TRBJ2-7; 10 bases line up with TRBD2. With V trimmed by 1 base and J by 11 bases, 14 bases remained unmatched. Germline CDR1 SGHTA, CDR2 FQGNSA. This CDR3 region has 16 residues. In nucleotides, the CDR3 is TGTGCCAGCAGCTTAGGTCCCCTACGGGAAACTAGCGGGGAGTACTTC. Encoded protein: CASSLGPLRETSGEYF.

The gene calls are TRBV27 and TRBJ1-1, with D perhaps matching TRBD1 (5 bases). CDR3 size: 15 residues. CDR1 and CDR2 from the germline V gene are MNHEY and SMNVEV (reference sequence). Trimming shortened V by 7 bases and J by 2 bases, and 17 bases separated the two germline ends. This chain's CDR3 is CASTRWAGSNTEAFF. In DNA form, the CDR3 reads TGTGCCAGCACAAGGTGGGCAGGGTCCAACACTGAAGCTTTCTTT.

The V gene is TRBV7-9, the J gene TRBJ2-2, with D maybe TRBD2 (6 bases). CDR1 is SEHNR, CDR2 FQNEAQ, per germline (reference sequence). This CDR3 spans 16 amino acids. The V gene lost 5 bases and the J gene lost 0 bases, with 13 bases spanning the gap. The CDR3 is CASSDRTNPNTGELFF. CDR3 in DNA: TGTGCCAGCAGCGATCGGACTAATCCGAACACCGGGGAGCTGTTTTTT.

DNA for the CDR3: TGTGCCAGCAGCGCAGGAACACAGGGTTCTTTGTACTTC. It translates to CASSAGTQGSLYF. This sequence joins TRBV7-6 and TRBJ2-7; D possibly corresponds to TRBD1 (6 bases). CDR3 size: 13 residues. In germline, CDR1 is SGHVS, CDR2 FNYEAQ. V gave up 5 bases and J gave up 12 bases, with 20 bases separating them.

The genes are TRBV30 and TRBJ2-2, with TRBD2 matching 8 bases. Germline V gives CDR1 GTSNPN, CDR2 SVGIG (reference sequence). The J segment lost 2 bases and the V segment lost 6 bases, leaving 8 bases of the junction unmatched. The CDR3 is made up of 15 amino acids. CDR3 protein: CACPPLAGNTGELFF. The DNA for the CDR3 is TGTGCCTGCCCCCCCTTAGCGGGAAACACCGGGGAGCTGTTTTTT.

The V and J genes are TRBV28 and TRBJ2-5; a weak D match, TRBD2 (5 bases). Trimming stripped 3 bases from V and 5 bases from J, with 13 bases between. The germline V gene has CDR1 MDHEN and CDR2 SYDVKM. This CDR3 comprises 14 residues. CDR3 in amino acids: CASSFPGLQETQYF. The DNA of the CDR3 is TGTGCCAGCAGTTTCCCCGGACTCCAGGAGACCCAGTACTTC.

The chain is built from TRBV7-2 and TRBJ2-3; D gene unclear. V was shortened by 3 bases and J by 5 bases, with 12 bases between the two germline ends. This CDR3 spans 14 amino acids. The germline V gene encodes CDR1 SGHTA and CDR2 FQGNSA. The CDR3, as DNA: TGTGCCAGCAGCTTTTACGGGTTCGAAGATACGCAGTATTTT. Protein sequence: CASSFYGFEDTQYF.